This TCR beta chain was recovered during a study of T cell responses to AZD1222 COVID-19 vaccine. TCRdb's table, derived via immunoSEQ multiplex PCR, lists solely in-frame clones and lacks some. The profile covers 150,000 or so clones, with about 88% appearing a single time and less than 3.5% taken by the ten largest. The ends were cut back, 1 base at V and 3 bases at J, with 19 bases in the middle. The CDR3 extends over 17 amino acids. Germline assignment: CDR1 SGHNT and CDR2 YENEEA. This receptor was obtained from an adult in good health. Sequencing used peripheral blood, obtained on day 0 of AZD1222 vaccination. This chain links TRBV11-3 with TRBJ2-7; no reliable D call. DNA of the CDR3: TGTGCCAGCAGCTTAGCCTTGGCGTGTCCAGAAATCTACGAGCAGTACTTC. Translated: CASSLALACPEIYEQYF.